Below are 18 T cell receptor beta chains sequenced from a single sample in a study of blood T cells in healthy people across ages. Through a sample-barcoded 5' primer and a J-beta primer mix, a second PCR was run for roughly 6 to 11 cycles. MiXCR was run by TCRdb on the 5' RACE reads, yielding one entry per CDR3 protein. This table has about 1.4 million distinct CDR3 sequences, 59% appearing once. Sequencing used blood. These receptors were obtained from a man aged 18 to 29 in good health.

The V and J genes are TRBV12-3 or TRBV12-4 and TRBJ2-1, with 11 bases fitting TRBD2. J gave up 6 bases and V 3 bases, and 4 bases lay outside the gene matches. The CDR3 contains 15 residues. The CDR3 sequence is CASSLLTSGVNEQFF. The CDR3 DNA follows: TGTGCCAGCAGTTTGTTGACTAGCGGGGTCAATGAGCAGTTCTTC.

This chain links TRBV6-5 with TRBJ1-2, with D unresolved. Germline V gene data show CDR1 as MNHEY and CDR2 as SVGAGI. The V end was cut by 0 bases, the J end by 8 bases, with 22 bases between. The CDR3 length is 17 residues. CDR3 nucleotides: TGTGCCAGCAGTTACTCGACGGCAGGAGAGTTTCTGGGCGGCTACACCTTC. The encoded protein is CASSYSTAGEFLGGYTF.

This chain joins TRBV7-2 and TRBJ1-5; tentatively, D is TRBD1 (6 bases). In germline, CDR1 is SGHTA, CDR2 FQGNSA. Deletions cut 2 bases from V and 6 bases from J, with 14 bases between. CDR3 length: 15 amino acids. CDR3 in DNA: TGTGCCAGCAGCTTACAGCCGGGACATACTCAGCCCCAGCATTTT. It specifies CASSLQPGHTQPQHF. Full variable domain (rest looked up from reference TRBV7-2 and TRBJ1-5): GAGVSQSPSNKVTEKGKDVELRCDPISGHTALYWYRQSLGQGLEFLIYFQGNSAPDKSGLPSDRFSAERTGGSVSTLTIQRTQQEDSAVYLCASSLQPGHTQPQHFGDGTRLSIL.

The CDR3 here is CSVDDRGANYGYTF. CDR3 in DNA: TGCAGCGTTGATGACCGGGGGGCTAACTATGGCTACACCTTC. The chain couples TRBV29-1 to TRBJ1-2, with D maybe TRBD1 (5 bases). The CDR3 has 14 residues. V was clipped by 3 bases and J by 0 bases, with 11 bases between them. CDR1 and CDR2 from the germline V gene are SQVTM and ANQGSEA.

The V gene is TRBV28, the J gene TRBJ2-3, with D hard to call. Trimming cost V 5 bases and J 4 bases, with 16 bases left between them. In germline, CDR1 is MDHEN, CDR2 SYDVKM. This CDR3 spans 15 amino acids. The CDR3 here is CASSRPGEKADTQYF. CDR3 in DNA: TGTGCCAGCAGTCGGCCGGGCGAAAAGGCAGATACGCAGTATTTT. Full variable domain (rest looked up from reference TRBV28 and TRBJ2-3): DVKVTQSSRYLVKRTGEKVFLECVQDMDHENMFWYRQDPGLGLRLIYFSYDVKMKEKGDIPEGYSVSREKKERFSLILESASTNQTSMYLCASSRPGEKADTQYFGPGTRLTVL.

The J gene is TRBJ2-5, the V gene TRBV4-1; tentative D call: TRBD1 (5 bases). From germline, CDR1 is MGHRA and CDR2 YSYEKL. V shed 0 bases and J shed 4 bases, with 15 bases lying between them. CDR3 length: 16 amino acids. CDR3 DNA sequence: TGCGCCAGCAGCCAAGATGGGGCAGGATCCGGAGAGACCCAGTACTTC. It codes for CASSQDGAGSGETQYF.

This chain links TRBV29-1 with TRBJ2-1; D ambiguous. The V end lost 4 bases, the J end lost 7 bases, and 14 bases lay between the germline ends. Per germline, CDR1 SQVTM and CDR2 ANQGSEA. The CDR3 loop spans 13 amino acids. CDR3 sequence: CSVGRRQNNEQFF. Written as DNA, the CDR3 is TGCAGCGTTGGCCGGCGACAAAATAATGAGCAGTTCTTC.

This clonotype was seen a few times. The rearrangement joins TRBV11-2 to TRBJ1-2, with unresolved D. Germline CDR1 reads SGHAT; CDR2 reads FQNNGV. With 5 bases removed from V and 4 bases from J, the gap between germline ends came to 17 bases. CDR3 length: 15 amino acids. DNA of the CDR3: TGTGCCAGCAGCCCCATCGGCTCCATGGGCTATGGCTACACCTTC. Amino acids: CASSPIGSMGYGYTF.

At least ten counts were recorded for this clonotype. This chain joins TRBV7-2 and TRBJ2-3; TRBD1 matches at 10 bases. The CDR3 runs 15 residues. Trimming removed 3 bases from V and 1 base from J; junction bases left unmatched: 1. The germline V gene encodes CDR1 SGHTA and CDR2 FQGNSA. The DNA for the CDR3 is TGTGCCAGCAGCTTCGGGACAGGGGGCACAGATACGCAGTATTTT. Amino acid sequence: CASSFGTGGTDTQYF.

This clonotype was counted between two and nine times. V is TRBV29-1 and J is TRBJ2-3; D is perhaps TRBD2 (7 bases). V was trimmed by 3 bases and J by 4 bases, leaving 14 bases between them. CDR1 and CDR2 from the germline V gene are SQVTM and ANQGSEA. The CDR3 is made up of 14 amino acids. The CDR3 loop reads CSVDTGGGPDTQYF. The CDR3 DNA sequence: TGCAGCGTTGATACGGGGGGCGGGCCAGATACGCAGTATTTT.

This chain links TRBV28 with TRBJ2-7, with D maybe TRBD1 (6 bases). This CDR3 comprises 14 residues. Per the germline V gene, CDR1 is MDHEN and CDR2 is SYDVKM. The V and J ends lost 7 bases and 2 bases respectively, with 15 bases between them. The CDR3 sequence: CASTEQGITYEQYF. The CDR3 DNA sequence: TGTGCCAGCACCGAACAGGGAATCACCTACGAGCAGTACTTC.

The chain employs TRBV6-7 and TRBJ2-1; D is ambiguous. The DNA end is a closer match to TRBJ2-7, so the J assignment may be wrong. TRBV6-7 is classed as an ORF, of uncertain function. This CDR3 comprises 10 residues. The CDR3 spells CASNCYEQYF. CDR3 bases: TGTGCCAGCAACTGTTACGAGCAGTACTTC.

This clonotype was seen only a few times. V is TRBV12-3 or TRBV12-4 and J is TRBJ2-5, with 11 bases aligning to TRBD1. V shed 4 bases and J 11 bases; nucleotides not matched to a gene: 9. CDR3 length: 14 amino acids. DNA for the CDR3: TGTGCCAGCAGTTCCTCCGGGACAGGGGGGGAGCAGTACTTC. Its protein is CASSSSGTGGEQYF.

This clonotype was observed a handful of times. The chain recombines TRBV29-1 with TRBJ2-7; D tentatively reads TRBD1 or TRBD2 (6 bases each). The CDR3 has 13 amino acids. Germline V lookup: CDR1 SQVTM, CDR2 ANQGSEA. Trimming left V 6 bases short and J 1 base short, with 13 bases between. CDR3: CSVDGGGSYEQYF. The CDR3 DNA reads as TGCAGCGTCGACGGGGGCGGGTCCTACGAGCAGTACTTC.

Here the CDR3 reads CASSYRHPNEQFF. The DNA of the CDR3 is TGTGCCAGCAGTTACCGCCACCCCAATGAGCAGTTCTTC. The chain recombines TRBV7-2 with TRBJ2-1; D remains ambiguous. The germline gives CDR1 SGHTA, CDR2 FQGNSA. V was cut by 6 bases and J by 6 bases, with 12 bases left in between. The CDR3 is 13 residues long. Together with reference TRBV7-2 and TRBJ2-1, the CDR3 gives the full variable domain: GAGVSQSPSNKVTEKGKDVELRCDPISGHTALYWYRQSLGQGLEFLIYFQGNSAPDKSGLPSDRFSAERTGGSVSTLTIQRTQQEDSAVYLCASSYRHPNEQFFGPGTRLTVL.

This rearrangement joins TRBV5-1 to TRBJ2-3; D call uncertain. This CDR3 has 15 residues. In germline, CDR1 is SGHRS, CDR2 YFSETQ. The germline V and J ends were trimmed by 1 base and 2 bases, with 11 bases remaining between them. The chain's CDR3 is CASSLSRQPTDTQYF. The CDR3 DNA sequence: TGCGCCAGCAGCTTGTCCCGGCAACCCACAGATACGCAGTATTTT.

This sequence joins TRBV18 and TRBJ1-2, with 11 bases identical to TRBD1. The CDR3 is made up of 16 amino acids. The V gene's germline CDR1 is KGHSH and CDR2 LQKENI. V dropped 0 bases and J dropped 8; count of bases not matched to a gene: 8. The CDR3 here is CASSPPLRTGGYGYTF. The CDR3 coding sequence is TGTGCCAGCTCACCACCCTTAAGGACAGGGGGCTACGGCTACACCTTC.

V and J are TRBV20-1 and TRBJ1-2; 8 bases fit TRBD1. The ends lost 4 bases at V and 6 bases at J; junction bases unmatched: 1. Germline assignment: CDR1 DFQATT and CDR2 SNEGSKA (reference sequence). The CDR3 loop spans 11 amino acids. In DNA form, the CDR3 reads TGCAGTGCTATGACAGGGGATGGCTACACCTTC. Encoded protein: CSAMTGDGYTF.